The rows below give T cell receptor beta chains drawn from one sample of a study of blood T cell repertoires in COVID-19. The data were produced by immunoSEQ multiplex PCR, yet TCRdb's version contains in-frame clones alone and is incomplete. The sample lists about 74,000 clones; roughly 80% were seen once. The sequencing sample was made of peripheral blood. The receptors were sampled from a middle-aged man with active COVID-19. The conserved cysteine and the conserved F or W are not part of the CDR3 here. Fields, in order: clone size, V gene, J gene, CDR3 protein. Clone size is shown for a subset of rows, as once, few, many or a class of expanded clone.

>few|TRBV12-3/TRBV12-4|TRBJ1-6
ASSFGPPAPLH
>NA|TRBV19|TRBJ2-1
ASSPRDSGHNEQF
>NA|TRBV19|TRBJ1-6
ASIGQGDSPLH
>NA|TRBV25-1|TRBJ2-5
ASIDDRGETQY
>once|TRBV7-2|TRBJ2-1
ASSLLAGGHLGRF
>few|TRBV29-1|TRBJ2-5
SVGNFPGGETQY
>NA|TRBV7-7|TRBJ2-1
ASSSQQGGLYEQF
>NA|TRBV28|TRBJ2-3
ASSRIRELTDTQY
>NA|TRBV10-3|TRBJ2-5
AISDPYQETQY
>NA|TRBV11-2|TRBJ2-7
ASSTGGGDYEQY
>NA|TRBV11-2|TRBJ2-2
ASSLPRGGANTGELF
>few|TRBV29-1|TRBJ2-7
SALDSPSGQY
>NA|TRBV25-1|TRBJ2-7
ASRVWTGQGAYEQY
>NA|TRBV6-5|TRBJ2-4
ASNPSRVAKNIQY
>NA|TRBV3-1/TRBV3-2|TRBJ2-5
ASSQGLAGGGETQY
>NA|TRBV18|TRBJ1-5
ASSPQGSSIGQPQH
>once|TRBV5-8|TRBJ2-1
ASSPTPTSGRNNEQF
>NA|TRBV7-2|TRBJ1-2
ASSFNQGDYGYT
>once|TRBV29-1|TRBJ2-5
SVRQQETQY
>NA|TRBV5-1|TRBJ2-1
ASSPGRVGYNEQF
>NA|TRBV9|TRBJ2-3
ASSPPRSDTQY
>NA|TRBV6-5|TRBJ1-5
ASSKDREQPQH
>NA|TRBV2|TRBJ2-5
ASSGLLIQETQY
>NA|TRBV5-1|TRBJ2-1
ASSWTSGAYNEQF
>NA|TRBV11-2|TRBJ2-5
ASSSKGRGIETQY
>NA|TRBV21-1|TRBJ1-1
ASNHRQGVTEAF
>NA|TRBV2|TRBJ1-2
ASSDVQGNYGYT
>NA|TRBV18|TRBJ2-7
ASSDRVPIEQY
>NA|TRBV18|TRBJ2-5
ASSTGLAGGPRKETQY
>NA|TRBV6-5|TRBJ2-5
ASSYSPGGAGTQY
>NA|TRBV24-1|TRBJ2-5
ATQYGGRRY
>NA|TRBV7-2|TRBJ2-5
ASSAHRLAAQY
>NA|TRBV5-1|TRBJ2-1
ASSRGLAGAGYNEQF
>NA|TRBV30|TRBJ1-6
AWSSRSGLALH
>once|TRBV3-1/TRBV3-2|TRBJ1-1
ASRTSARGPGTEAF
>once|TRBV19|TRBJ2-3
ASRDPRDFGDTQY
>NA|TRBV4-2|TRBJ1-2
ASSQPAAGTDLGYT
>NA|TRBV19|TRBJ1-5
ASRTAYSNQPQH
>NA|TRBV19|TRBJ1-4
ASTGGGEGEKLF
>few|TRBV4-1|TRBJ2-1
ASSSGSGTSGRGEQF
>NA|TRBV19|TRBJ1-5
ASSTTPGSNQPQH
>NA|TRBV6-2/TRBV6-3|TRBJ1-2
ASSPRDRGLDYGYT
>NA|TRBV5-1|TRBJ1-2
ASSPTGTTLGYT
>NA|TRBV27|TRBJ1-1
ASSEQGRTEAF
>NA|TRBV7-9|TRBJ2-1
ASSSDRASSYNEQF
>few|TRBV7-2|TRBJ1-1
ASSLQRGQWAF
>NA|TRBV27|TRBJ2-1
ASSLWGLSSSYNEQF
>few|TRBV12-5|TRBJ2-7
ASGLVSEQY
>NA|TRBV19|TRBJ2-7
ASSPTVHAYEQY
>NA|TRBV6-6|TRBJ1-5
ASSSYKTGGDQPQH
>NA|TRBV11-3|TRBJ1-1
ASSLGVRSEAF
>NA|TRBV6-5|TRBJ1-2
ASSPDSWNYGYT